These 12 T cell receptor beta chains originate from one sample sequenced in a study of shared clonotypes between healthy human individuals. Using immunoSEQ multiplex PCR, the repertoire was profiled, and TCRdb retains in-frame clones only, with some absent. This table holds 1.4 million or so clones, roughly 98.5% found once. Sequences were obtained from naive CD4+ T cells sorted from blood. Described subset: CD45RA+ positively selected. These receptors were collected from a man aged 25-45 years in good health.

In the case of this clone: Distinct nucleotide sequences in the sample also encode this CDR3. This chain joins TRBV11-2 and TRBJ2-1, with D uncertain. The CDR3 consists of 13 residues. In germline, CDR1 is SGHAT, CDR2 FQNNGV. Trimming took 1 base from V and 4 from J, leaving 5 bases between them. The CDR3 loop is CASSLGRYNEQFF. The CDR3 DNA reads as TGTGCCAGCAGCTTAGGGCGATACAATGAGCAGTTCTTC.

The V gene is TRBV6-6, the J gene TRBJ1-3, with TRBD1 as a possible D gene (5 bases). The CDR3 consists of 13 residues. V shed 10 bases and J shed 0 bases, with 10 bases lying between them. Germline CDR1 reads MNHNY; CDR2 reads SVGAGI (reference sequence). This CDR3 reads CATRGSSGNTIYF. Written as DNA, the CDR3 is TGTGCCACCCGGGGGTCCTCTGGAAACACCATATATTTT.

The V call is TRBV19, the J call TRBJ2-7; TRBD1 matches 10 bases. J lost 3 bases, V lost 2 bases, and 7 bases had no gene match. CDR3 length: 16 residues. Per germline, CDR1 LNHDA and CDR2 SQIVND (reference sequence). The CDR3: CASSISGTGALYEQYF. CDR3 nucleotides: TGTGCCAGTAGTATATCCGGGACAGGGGCCCTCTACGAGCAGTACTTC.

The chain couples TRBV11-1 to TRBJ2-1; 9 positions agree with TRBD1. CDR1 and CDR2 (germline): SGHAT, FQDESV (reference sequence). The J segment lost 8 bases and the V segment lost 5 bases, leaving 10 bases of the junction unmatched. This CDR3 has 15 residues. The CDR3 region has the DNA TGTGCCAGCAGCCGGACAGGGGTTAAGTTAGATGAGCAGTTCTTC. Encoded protein: CASSRTGVKLDEQFF.

This clone has a handful of counts. The chain uses TRBV10-3 and TRBJ2-3; TRBD2 agrees at 8 bases. This CDR3 is built from 15 residues. CDR1 is ENHRY, CDR2 SYGVKD, per germline. Trimming removed 7 bases from V and 5 bases from J; junction bases left unmatched: 11. Written as DNA, the CDR3 is TGTGCCATCACGGCGGGGGGAGGGCCGGGAGATACGCAGTATTTT. It is translated as CAITAGGGPGDTQYF.

The rearrangement joins TRBV5-4 to TRBJ2-1, with 7 nucleotides matching TRBD2. This CDR3 spans 15 amino acids. V gave up 2 bases and J gave up 5 bases; unmatched junction bases: 7. CDR1 and CDR2 (germline): SGHNT, YYREEE (reference sequence). The CDR3 sequence: CASSFPAGYDNEQFF. CDR3 coding DNA: TGTGCCAGCAGCTTCCCAGCGGGATACGACAATGAGCAGTTCTTC.

This chain joins TRBV28 and TRBJ1-1; possibly TRBD1 for D (5 bases). The CDR3 totals 15 residues. Germline CDR1 reads MDHEN; CDR2 reads SYDVKM. The ends were cut back, 6 bases at V and 3 bases at J, with 17 bases in the middle. The CDR3 sequence: CASSTILAGHTEAFF. In DNA form, the CDR3 reads TGTGCCAGCAGCACCATCCTGGCGGGACACACTGAAGCTTTCTTT. The whole variable domain, filled in from reference TRBV28 and TRBJ1-1, reads DVKVTQSSRYLVKRTGEKVFLECVQDMDHENMFWYRQDPGLGLRLIYFSYDVKMKEKGDIPEGYSVSREKKERFSLILESASTNQTSMYLCASSTILAGHTEAFFGQGTRLTVV.

This chain links TRBV27 with TRBJ2-2; TRBD1 is a possible D gene (5 bases). V was trimmed by 6 bases and J by 4 bases, leaving 18 bases between them. The CDR3 runs 16 residues. CDR1 MNHEY and CDR2 SMNVEV come from the germline V gene (reference sequence). The CDR3 reads CASRLKFNRPTGELFF. CDR3 bases: TGTGCCAGCAGGCTTAAATTTAACAGGCCCACCGGGGAGCTGTTTTTT.

J is TRBJ2-7 and V is TRBV10-3; 14 bases match TRBD2. Trimming removed 7 bases from V and 6 bases from J; junction bases left unmatched: 8. Germline CDR1 and CDR2: ENHRY and SYGVKD. This CDR3 contains 15 residues. CDR3 in DNA: TGTGCCATCAACCAGGGACTAGCGGGAGAAGGCGAGCAGTACTTC. Its translation: CAINQGLAGEGEQYF.

The DNA for the CDR3 is TGTGCCAGCACCATGGTCGCCGAGTATGGCTACACCTTC. Its translation is CASTMVAEYGYTF. The chain recombines TRBV7-2 with TRBJ1-2; D unresolved. V lost 7 bases, J lost 5 bases, and 14 bases lay in between. Germline V gene data show CDR1 as SGHTA and CDR2 as FQGNSA. This CDR3 has 13 residues. The whole variable domain, remainder taken from reference TRBV7-2 and TRBJ1-2, is GAGVSQSPSNKVTEKGKDVELRCDPISGHTALYWYRQSLGQGLEFLIYFQGNSAPDKSGLPSDRFSAERTGGSVSTLTIQRTQQEDSAVYLCASTMVAEYGYTFGSGTRLTVV.

V is TRBV21-1 and J is TRBJ2-7. TRBV21-1 has pseudogene status. The CDR3 runs 14 residues. The chain's CDR3 is CASSRGREPYEQYF. CDR3 nucleotide sequence: TGTGCCAGCAGCCGGGGGCGGGAACCCTACGAGCAGTACTTC.

The J gene is TRBJ1-2, the V gene TRBV21-1. TRBV21-1 is an annotated pseudogene. The CDR3 consists of 15 residues. CDR3 coding DNA: TGTGCCAGCAGCAAACGTGCAAGAGGGTACTATGGCTACACCTTC. Residues: CASSKRARGYYGYTF.